This TCR beta chain was captured in a study of blood T cell repertoires in COVID-19. The V gene's germline CDR1 is SGHTA and CDR2 FQGNSA. The V end was cut by 0 bases, the J end by 2 bases, with 11 bases between. The CDR3 has 15 residues. The method was immunoSEQ multiplex PCR; TCRdb's version includes in-frame clones alone and lacks a portion of them. The sample lists some 110,000 clones, 85% to 90% occurring once. Sequenced material: peripheral blood. The sequence was collected from a man in his 70s who had recovered from COVID-19. V and J are TRBV7-2 and TRBJ2-7; no clear D. CDR3 in amino acids: CASSLAIGPPYEQYF. The DNA of the CDR3 is TGTGCCAGCAGCTTAGCTATCGGTCCGCCCTACGAGCAGTACTTC.